Described below is a single T cell receptor beta chain sequence and its context. Antigen: not known. The entry originates in a study of blood T cells in healthy people across ages. Study results and limitations: Long-lived and aged donors differed, with more naive CD4+ cells and higher diversity in the long-lived.

A second PCR, run for roughly 6 to 11 cycles, used a sample-barcoded 5' primer plus a J-beta primer mix. From the 5' RACE reads, TCRdb called clonotypes with MiXCR, one entry per CDR3 protein. The top ten clones hold over 3.5% of a sample with some 1.5 million distinct CDR3 sequences, approximately 39% of them seen once. V lost 1 base, J lost 5 bases, and 8 bases lay in between. CDR1 is MNHEY and CDR2 is SMNVEV in the germline V gene (reference sequence). CDR3 length equals 13 residues. Sequences were obtained from blood. The V and J genes are TRBV27 and TRBJ2-5; D is undetermined. This sequence was found in a woman younger than 30 in good health. The CDR3 sequence: CASSLWADETQYF. DNA for the CDR3: TGTGCCAGCAGTTTATGGGCGGATGAGACCCAGTACTTC.